This T cell receptor beta chain was documented in a study of cytotoxic CD8 clonotypes in ibrutinib-treated CLL. Study in general: Partial response was seen in some 24 patients and complete response in 2; after median about 70 months, around 15 stayed remitted, some twelve progressed. Mean per-sample yields comprised 255,043 productive templates and around 92,000 productive rearrangements.

The data were produced by immunoSEQ multiplex PCR, yet TCRdb's version contains in-frame clones alone and is incomplete. This sample carries more than 300,000 clones, roughly 85% of them seen once, and the ten largest clones take over 5.5%. Study-wide results and caveats: Sustained-remission and progressing patients had unequal sampling times.

Turning to this clone: Its antigen remains unknown.

The V gene's germline CDR1 is MNHEY and CDR2 SVGAGI. V dropped 6 bases and J dropped 4; count of bases not matched to a gene: 4. This CDR3 contains 14 residues. The source is a human donor with chronic lymphocytic leukemia. The rearrangement joins TRBV6-5 to TRBJ2-5, with 11 bases fitting TRBD2. The sequencing used PBMCs, collected before ibrutinib treatment. Written as DNA, the CDR3 is TGTGCCAGCAGCGGCCTAGCGGGAGGAGAGACCCAGTACTTC. This gives the protein CASSGLAGGETQYF.